This is a list of T cell receptor beta chains from one sample in a study of graft-versus-host responses after intestinal transplantation. No antigen has been identified for these receptors. Repertoires were generated with immunoSEQ multiplex PCR, while TCRdb's copy carries only in-frame clones and drops some. This sample carries roughly 130,000 clones, 80% to 95% of them seen once, and the ten largest clones take roughly 0.19%. Source: unstimulated CD4+ T cells sorted from spleen or lymph node cells, taken before intestinal transplant. These receptors were obtained from a human donor who received an intestinal transplant. Both conserved end residues are part of each CDR3. The D gene is left open where the match is weak. Clone sizes are given selectively: once, few, many, or a class where the clone is expanded.

j_gene: TRBJ2-7
d_gene: TRBD1
v_gene: TRBV9
abundance: -
CDR3nt: TGTGCCAGCAGCGTAGGACAGGGAAACTACGAGCAGTACTTC
CDR3aa: CASSVGQGNYEQYF

j_gene: TRBJ2-3
d_gene: TRBD2
v_gene: TRBV7-2
abundance: -
CDR3nt: TGTGCCAGCAGCTTAAGTGGAGTAGCGGGAGGCACAGATACGCAGTATTTT
CDR3aa: CASSLSGVAGGTDTQYF

j_gene: TRBJ2-7
d_gene: -
v_gene: TRBV4-1
abundance: -
CDR3nt: TGCGCCAGCAGCCAAAATCAGGGCTACGAGCAGTACTTC
CDR3aa: CASSQNQGYEQYF

j_gene: TRBJ2-5
d_gene: -
v_gene: TRBV7-8
abundance: -
CDR3nt: TGTGCCAGCAGCTTAGGGACAGTCCAAGAGACCCAGTACTTC
CDR3aa: CASSLGTVQETQYF

j_gene: TRBJ1-1
d_gene: -
v_gene: TRBV5-4
abundance: -
CDR3nt: TGTGCCAGCAGCTTTTGGGGGACGAGCACTGAAGCTTTCTTT
CDR3aa: CASSFWGTSTEAFF

j_gene: TRBJ1-2
d_gene: -
v_gene: TRBV7-2
abundance: -
CDR3nt: TGTGCCAGCAGCTTAGGAACAGGACAACGGCTTGGCTACACCTTC
CDR3aa: CASSLGTGQRLGYTF

j_gene: TRBJ1-5
d_gene: TRBD1
v_gene: TRBV19
abundance: -
CDR3nt: TGTGCCAGTAGTATTGACGGGACAGGGAATCAGCCCCAGCATTTT
CDR3aa: CASSIDGTGNQPQHF

j_gene: TRBJ1-5
d_gene: -
v_gene: TRBV7-8
abundance: -
CDR3nt: TGTGCCAGCAGCTTAGACAGGTACAATCAGCCCCAGCATTTT
CDR3aa: CASSLDRYNQPQHF

j_gene: TRBJ1-4
d_gene: -
v_gene: TRBV14
abundance: -
CDR3nt: TGTGCCAGCAGCCAAGACAGGGGAGGAGAAAAACTGTTTTTT
CDR3aa: CASSQDRGGEKLFF

j_gene: TRBJ2-3
d_gene: -
v_gene: TRBV6-5
abundance: -
CDR3nt: TGTGCCAGCAGTTCCGCAACAGATACGCAGTATTTT
CDR3aa: CASSSATDTQYF

j_gene: TRBJ1-2
d_gene: -
v_gene: TRBV6-1
abundance: -
CDR3nt: TGTGCCAGCAGAAAGGGGGGGCTTTCTCGTGGCTACACCTTC
CDR3aa: CASRKGGLSRGYTF

j_gene: TRBJ2-1
d_gene: TRBD2
v_gene: TRBV5-1
abundance: -
CDR3nt: TGCGCCAGCAGCTTGCTCAGGCGGGAGGGCCCCTACAATGAGCAGTTCTTC
CDR3aa: CASSLLRREGPYNEQFF

j_gene: TRBJ1-4
d_gene: TRBD1
v_gene: TRBV19
abundance: -
CDR3nt: TGTGCCAGTACTGAGGGGGCGGAACTGTTTTTT
CDR3aa: CASTEGAELFF

j_gene: TRBJ2-2
d_gene: TRBD2
v_gene: TRBV5-1
abundance: once
CDR3nt: TGCGCCAGCACTAGCGGGAGATGGAGCACCGGGGAGCTGTTTTTT
CDR3aa: CASTSGRWSTGELFF

j_gene: TRBJ2-5
d_gene: TRBD1
v_gene: TRBV28
abundance: -
CDR3nt: TGTGCCAGCAACTTCGACAGGGACCAAGAGACCCAGTACTTC
CDR3aa: CASNFDRDQETQYF

j_gene: TRBJ1-2
d_gene: -
v_gene: TRBV19
abundance: -
CDR3nt: TGTGCCAGTAGTATCGGTCAGAAGCGCTATGGCTACACCTTC
CDR3aa: CASSIGQKRYGYTF

j_gene: TRBJ1-1
d_gene: -
v_gene: TRBV5-1
abundance: -
CDR3nt: TGCGCCAGCAGCTTGGTTGCGGGAAACACTGAAGCTTTCTTT
CDR3aa: CASSLVAGNTEAFF

j_gene: TRBJ1-2
d_gene: -
v_gene: TRBV6-6
abundance: -
CDR3nt: TGTGCCAGCAGTTACTCTAGGGTGACTAATGGCTACACCTTC
CDR3aa: CASSYSRVTNGYTF

j_gene: TRBJ1-5
d_gene: -
v_gene: TRBV6-1
abundance: -
CDR3nt: TGTGCCAGCATCGGGCTATACAATCAGCCCCAGCATTTT
CDR3aa: CASIGLYNQPQHF

j_gene: TRBJ1-5
d_gene: TRBD1
v_gene: TRBV7-3
abundance: -
CDR3nt: TGTGCCAGCAGCTTAGGGACAGAGGAAGGCAATCAGCCCCAGCATTTT
CDR3aa: CASSLGTEEGNQPQHF

j_gene: TRBJ2-2
d_gene: TRBD2
v_gene: TRBV7-2
abundance: few
CDR3nt: TGTGCCCGGCTAGCGGGAGCCACCGGGGAGCTGTTTTTT
CDR3aa: CARLAGATGELFF

j_gene: TRBJ2-7
d_gene: TRBD1
v_gene: TRBV27
abundance: -
CDR3nt: TGTGCCAGCAGTTTCCCAACAGGGGGCCTCTACGAGCAGTACTTC
CDR3aa: CASSFPTGGLYEQYF

j_gene: TRBJ2-7
d_gene: TRBD1
v_gene: TRBV6-6
abundance: -
CDR3nt: TGTGCCAGCTCCTCCCCAGGGGGCTGGGACGAGCAGTACTTC
CDR3aa: CASSSPGGWDEQYF

j_gene: TRBJ2-6
d_gene: TRBD2
v_gene: TRBV5-1
abundance: -
CDR3nt: TGCGCCAGCAGCTGGAGAACTAGCGGGAGGGGTGGGGCCAACGTCCTGACTTTC
CDR3aa: CASSWRTSGRGGANVLTF

j_gene: TRBJ2-3
d_gene: -
v_gene: TRBV10-2
abundance: -
CDR3nt: TGCGCCAGCAGCAATAAAGATACGCAGTATTTT
CDR3aa: CASSNKDTQYF

j_gene: TRBJ1-5
d_gene: TRBD1
v_gene: TRBV27
abundance: -
CDR3nt: TGTGCCAGCAGTTTATGGGCAGGGGGAGGCAATCAGCCCCAGCATTTT
CDR3aa: CASSLWAGGGNQPQHF

j_gene: TRBJ1-5
d_gene: TRBD1
v_gene: TRBV30
abundance: -
CDR3nt: TGTGCCTGTGGGACAGGGTTACAGCCCCAGCATTTT
CDR3aa: CACGTGLQPQHF

j_gene: TRBJ2-1
d_gene: TRBD2
v_gene: TRBV27
abundance: -
CDR3nt: TGTGCCAGCAGTCTGAGACTAGCGGGAGGGGGTTTGTCCTACAATGAGCAGTTCTTC
CDR3aa: CASSLRLAGGGLSYNEQFF

j_gene: TRBJ1-1
d_gene: -
v_gene: TRBV12-5
abundance: -
CDR3nt: TGTGCTAGTGGTTTGACAGGCAACACTGAAGCTTTCTTT
CDR3aa: CASGLTGNTEAFF

j_gene: TRBJ2-3
d_gene: -
v_gene: TRBV28
abundance: -
CDR3nt: TGCGCCAGCAGTGGAGGGTTTAGCACAGATACGCAGTATTTT
CDR3aa: CASSGGFSTDTQYF

j_gene: TRBJ1-3
d_gene: -
v_gene: TRBV4-1
abundance: few
CDR3nt: TGCGCCAGCAGCCAAGGGGGGGCGAAAGGAAACACCATATATTTT
CDR3aa: CASSQGGAKGNTIYF

j_gene: TRBJ2-7
d_gene: -
v_gene: TRBV7-2
abundance: -
CDR3nt: TGTGCCAGCAGCTTATTTTATAGGTCGATTCAGGACGAGCAGTACTTC
CDR3aa: CASSLFYRSIQDEQYF

j_gene: TRBJ1-2
d_gene: -
v_gene: TRBV19
abundance: once
CDR3nt: TGTGCCAGTAGCTCTCCGGGGAAGACCTATGGCTACACCTTC
CDR3aa: CASSSPGKTYGYTF

j_gene: TRBJ1-2
d_gene: -
v_gene: TRBV5-1
abundance: -
CDR3nt: TGCGCCAGCAGCTTGGGGGGCTTGGGACGGAGAGCTGCTAACTATGGCTACACCTTC
CDR3aa: CASSLGGLGRRAANYGYTF

j_gene: TRBJ2-7
d_gene: -
v_gene: TRBV7-3
abundance: -
CDR3nt: TGTGCCAGCAGCTTATCCTCCTACGAGCAGTACTTC
CDR3aa: CASSLSSYEQYF

j_gene: TRBJ2-2
d_gene: TRBD2
v_gene: TRBV19
abundance: -
CDR3nt: TGTGCCAGTACCATTCAACTAGCGGGGGGTATGGGGGAGCTGTTTTTT
CDR3aa: CASTIQLAGGMGELFF

j_gene: TRBJ2-7
d_gene: TRBD2
v_gene: TRBV6-6
abundance: -
CDR3nt: TGTGCCAGCAGTTTCAGGACTAGCGGGAGAGGCGAGCAGTACTTC
CDR3aa: CASSFRTSGRGEQYF

j_gene: TRBJ2-5
d_gene: TRBD2
v_gene: TRBV7-2
abundance: -
CDR3nt: TGTGCCAGCAGCTTAACCTCACTAGCGGGAGAGACCCAGTACTTC
CDR3aa: CASSLTSLAGETQYF